The present entry profiles one T cell receptor (beta chain) with its context. The target antigen is unknown. The table came from immunoSEQ multiplex PCR; TCRdb's copy has only in-frame clones and leaves some out. The sample records approximately 130,000 clones, around 80% being singletons. These data belong to a study of cytotoxic CD8 clonotypes in ibrutinib-treated CLL. As for the study in general: After a median of about 62 months, approximately 15 patients stayed remitted and around 12 progressed; responses had been partial in some 25 and complete in 2. Average yields of 255,043 productive templates and approximately 100,000 productive rearrangements characterized the samples.

General study points: Contraction or stability on treatment was seen for public clonotypes, which were uncommon.

V shed 4 bases, J shed 5 bases, and the junction held 12 bases outside the gene matches. The CDR3 is made up of 15 amino acids. Germline V CDR1 and CDR2: SQVTM, ANQGSEA. The TCR originated in a human donor with chronic lymphocytic leukemia. V and J are TRBV29-1 and TRBJ2-5; TRBD1 agrees at 8 bases. The sample here was PBMCs, taken after 24 months of ibrutinib treatment. CDR3 sequence reads: CSVARNPTGGETQYF. The CDR3 bases are TGCAGCGTTGCTCGTAACCCCACAGGGGGGGAGACCCAGTACTTC.